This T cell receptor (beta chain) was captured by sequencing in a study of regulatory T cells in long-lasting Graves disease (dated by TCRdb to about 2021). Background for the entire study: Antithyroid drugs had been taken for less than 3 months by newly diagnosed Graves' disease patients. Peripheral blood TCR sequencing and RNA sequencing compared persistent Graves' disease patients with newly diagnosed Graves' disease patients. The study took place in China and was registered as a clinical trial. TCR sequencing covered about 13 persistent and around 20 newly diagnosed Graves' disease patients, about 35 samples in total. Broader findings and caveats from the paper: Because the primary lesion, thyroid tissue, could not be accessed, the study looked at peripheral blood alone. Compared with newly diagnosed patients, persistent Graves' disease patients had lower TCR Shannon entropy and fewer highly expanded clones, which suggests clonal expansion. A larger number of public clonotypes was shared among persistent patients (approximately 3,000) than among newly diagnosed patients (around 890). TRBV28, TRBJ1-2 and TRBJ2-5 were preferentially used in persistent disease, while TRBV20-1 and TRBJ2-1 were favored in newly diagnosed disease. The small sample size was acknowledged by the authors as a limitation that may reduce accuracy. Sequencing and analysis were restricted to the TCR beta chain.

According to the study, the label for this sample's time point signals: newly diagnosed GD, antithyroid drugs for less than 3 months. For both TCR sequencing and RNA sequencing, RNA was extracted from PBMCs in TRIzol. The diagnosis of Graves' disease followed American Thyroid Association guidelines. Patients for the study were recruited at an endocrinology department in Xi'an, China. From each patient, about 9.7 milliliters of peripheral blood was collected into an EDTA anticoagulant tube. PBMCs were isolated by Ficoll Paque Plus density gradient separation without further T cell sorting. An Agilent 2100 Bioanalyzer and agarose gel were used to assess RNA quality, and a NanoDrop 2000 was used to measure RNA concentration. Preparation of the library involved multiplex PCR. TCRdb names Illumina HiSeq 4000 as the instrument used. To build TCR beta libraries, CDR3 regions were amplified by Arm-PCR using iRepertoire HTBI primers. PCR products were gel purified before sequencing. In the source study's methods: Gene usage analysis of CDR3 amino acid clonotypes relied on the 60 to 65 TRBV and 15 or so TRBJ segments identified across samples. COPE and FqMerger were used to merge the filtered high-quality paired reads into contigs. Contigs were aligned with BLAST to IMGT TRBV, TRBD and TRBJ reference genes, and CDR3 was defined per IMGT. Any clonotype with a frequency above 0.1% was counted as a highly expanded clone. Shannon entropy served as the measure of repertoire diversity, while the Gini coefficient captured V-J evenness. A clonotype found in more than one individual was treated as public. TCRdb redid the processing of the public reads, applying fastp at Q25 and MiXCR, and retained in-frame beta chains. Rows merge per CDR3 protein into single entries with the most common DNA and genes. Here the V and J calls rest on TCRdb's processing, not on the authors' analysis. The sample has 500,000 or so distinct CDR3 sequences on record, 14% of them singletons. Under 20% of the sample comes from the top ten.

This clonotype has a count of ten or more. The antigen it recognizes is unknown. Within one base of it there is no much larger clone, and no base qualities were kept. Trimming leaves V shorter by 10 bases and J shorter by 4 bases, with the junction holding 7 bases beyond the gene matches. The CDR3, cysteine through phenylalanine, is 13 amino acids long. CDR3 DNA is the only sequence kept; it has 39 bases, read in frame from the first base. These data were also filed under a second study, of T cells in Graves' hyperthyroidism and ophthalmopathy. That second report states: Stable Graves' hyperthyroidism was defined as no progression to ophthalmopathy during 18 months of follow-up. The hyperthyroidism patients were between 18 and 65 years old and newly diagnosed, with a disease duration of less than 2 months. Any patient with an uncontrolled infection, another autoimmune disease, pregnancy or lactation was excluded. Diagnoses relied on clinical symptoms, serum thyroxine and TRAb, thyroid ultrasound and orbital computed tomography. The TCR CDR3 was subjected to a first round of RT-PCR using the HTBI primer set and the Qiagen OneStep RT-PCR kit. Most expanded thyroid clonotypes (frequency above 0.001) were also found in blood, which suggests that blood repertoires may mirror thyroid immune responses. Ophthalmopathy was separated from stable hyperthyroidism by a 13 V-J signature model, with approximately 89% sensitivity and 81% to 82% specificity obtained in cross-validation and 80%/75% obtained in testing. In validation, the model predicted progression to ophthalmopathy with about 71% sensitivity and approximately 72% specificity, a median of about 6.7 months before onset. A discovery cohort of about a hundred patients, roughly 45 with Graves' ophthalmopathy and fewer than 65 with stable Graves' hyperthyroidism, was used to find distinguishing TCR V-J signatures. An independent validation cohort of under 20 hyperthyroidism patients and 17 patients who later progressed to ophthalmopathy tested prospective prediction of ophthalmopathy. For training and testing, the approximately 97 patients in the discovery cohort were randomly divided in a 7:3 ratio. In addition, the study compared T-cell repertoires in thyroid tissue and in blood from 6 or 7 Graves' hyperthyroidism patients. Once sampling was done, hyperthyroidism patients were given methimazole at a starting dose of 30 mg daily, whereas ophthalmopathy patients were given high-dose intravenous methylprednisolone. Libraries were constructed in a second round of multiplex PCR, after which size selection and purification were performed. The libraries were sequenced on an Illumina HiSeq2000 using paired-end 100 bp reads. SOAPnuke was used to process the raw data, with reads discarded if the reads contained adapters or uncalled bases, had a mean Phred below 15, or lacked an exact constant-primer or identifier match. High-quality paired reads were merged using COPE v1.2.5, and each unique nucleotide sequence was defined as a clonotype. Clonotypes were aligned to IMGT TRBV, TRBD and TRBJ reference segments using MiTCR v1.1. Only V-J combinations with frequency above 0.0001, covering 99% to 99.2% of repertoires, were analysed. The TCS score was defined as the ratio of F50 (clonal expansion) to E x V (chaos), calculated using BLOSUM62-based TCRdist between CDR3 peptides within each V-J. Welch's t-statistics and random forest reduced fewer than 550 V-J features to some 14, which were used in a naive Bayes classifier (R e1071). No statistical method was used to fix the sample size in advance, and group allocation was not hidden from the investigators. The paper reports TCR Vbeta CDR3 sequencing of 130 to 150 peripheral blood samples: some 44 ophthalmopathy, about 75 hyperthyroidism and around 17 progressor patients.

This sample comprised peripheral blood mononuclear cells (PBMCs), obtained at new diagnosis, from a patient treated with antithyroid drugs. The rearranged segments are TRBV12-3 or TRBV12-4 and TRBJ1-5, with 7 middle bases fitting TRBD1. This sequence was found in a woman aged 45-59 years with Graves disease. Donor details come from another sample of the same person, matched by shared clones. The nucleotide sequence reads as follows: TGTGCCACCACAATGGGACAGAATCAGCCCCAGCATTTT. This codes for CATTMGQNQPQHF.